Listed here are 21 T cell receptor beta chains from one sample, sequenced in a study of CD8 T cells in ankylosing spondylitis. One entry per CDR3 protein results from TCRdb running MiXCR on the 5' RACE reads. The sample lists a few hundred thousand distinct CDR3 sequences; 20% to 25% were seen once. Sequencing was carried out using blood, either unsorted or a sorted T cell fraction (not recorded which). These receptors were obtained from a female donor with ankylosing spondylitis or in good health (not recorded which).

This clonotype was seen more than once but under ten times. This chain connects TRBV7-2 to TRBJ1-5; the match to TRBD1 covers 8 bases. Germline assignment: CDR1 SGHTA and CDR2 FQGNSA. V lost 5 bases and J lost 7; bases outside the gene matches: 13. The length of the CDR3 is 16 residues. The CDR3 here is CASSHRESGGGQPQHF. In nucleotides, the CDR3 is TGTGCCAGCAGCCATAGGGAGTCAGGGGGCGGACAGCCCCAGCATTTT.

This chain links TRBV18 with TRBJ1-6; D is unresolved. This CDR3 has 12 amino acids. Looked up from germline, CDR1 is KGHSH and CDR2 is LQKENI. V lost 4 bases, J lost 7 bases, and 5 bases lay in between. This CDR3 is CASSRANSPLHF. DNA for the CDR3: TGTGCCAGCTCACGGGCGAATTCACCCCTCCACTTT.

The rearrangement links TRBV6-1 to TRBJ2-4; D possibly corresponds to TRBD2 (6 bases). Trimming left V 6 bases short and J 0 bases short, with 12 bases between. This CDR3 comprises 15 residues. Germline CDR1 reads MNHNS; CDR2 reads SASEGT. Here the CDR3 reads CASSRGRRAKNIQYF. CDR3 nucleotides: TGTGCCAGCAGCCGGGGGAGGAGAGCCAAAAACATTCAGTACTTC.

V gene TRBV7-8 combines with J gene TRBJ2-7; TRBD2 aligns across 15 bases. The CDR3 totals 17 residues. From germline, CDR1 is SGHVS and CDR2 FQNEAQ. The J segment lost 5 bases and the V segment lost 2 bases, leaving 7 bases of the junction unmatched. The CDR3 DNA follows: TGTGCCAGCAGCTTACGGCCCGGACTAGCGGGAGGGAACGAGCAGTACTTC. Its translation is CASSLRPGLAGGNEQYF.

This sequence joins TRBV6-5 and TRBJ1-1, with D unresolved. Germline V CDR1 and CDR2: MNHEY, SVGAGI. Trimming stripped 7 bases from V and 7 bases from J, with 10 bases between. The CDR3 contains 11 residues. Here the CDR3 DNA reads TGTGCCAGCACTGGGAGTGTTGAAGCTTTCTTT. This translates into CASTGSVEAFF.

This clonotype was counted between two and nine times. The CDR3: CASRSSGTSGMNTGELFF. The CDR3 region has the DNA TGTGCCAGCAGATCCTCCGGGACTAGCGGGATGAACACCGGGGAGCTGTTTTTT. The J gene is TRBJ2-2, the V gene TRBV12-3 or TRBV12-4; the match to TRBD2 covers 13 bases. This CDR3 is built from 18 residues. With V trimmed by 6 bases and J by 1 base, 8 bases remained unmatched.

The chain recombines TRBV12-3 or TRBV12-4 with TRBJ1-1; TRBD1 might be the D (5 bases). V lost 6 bases and J lost 11, with 16 bases in between. This CDR3 is 12 amino acids long. CDR3 nucleotide sequence: TGTGCCAGCAGCCCAGCGGCGACAGCCGCTTTCTTT. Residues: CASSPAATAAFF.

In this sample, this clonotype turned up many times. The rearrangement joins TRBV11-2 to TRBJ2-5; D possibly corresponds to TRBD2 (5 bases). V lost 1 base, J lost 2 bases, and 8 bases lay in between. Germline loops: CDR1 SGHAT, CDR2 FQNNGV. CDR3 length: 14 residues. CDR3 loop: CASSLGRGQETQYF. The CDR3 region has the DNA TGTGCCAGCAGCTTAGGAAGAGGGCAAGAGACCCAGTACTTC.

The chain combines TRBV18 with TRBJ2-6, with D possibly being TRBD1 or TRBD2 (5 bases each). Germline V CDR1 and CDR2: KGHSH, LQKENI. The ends were cut back, 3 bases at V and 2 bases at J, with 8 bases in the middle. The CDR3 contains 15 residues. The chain's CDR3 is CASSPQGAGANVLTF. Here the CDR3 DNA reads TGTGCCAGCTCACCTCAGGGAGCTGGGGCCAACGTCCTGACTTTC.

The chain links TRBV20-1 to TRBJ2-1; D call uncertain. V was trimmed by 0 bases and J by 7 bases, leaving 19 bases between them. Germline-derived CDR1 and CDR2 are DFQATT and SNEGSKA (reference sequence). The CDR3 sequence is 16 residues long. The DNA for the CDR3 is TGCAGTGCTAGAGATCTCGCGGCTATTCTCGAGAATGAGCAGTTCTTC. This codes for CSARDLAAILENEQFF.

This chain uses TRBV6-5 with TRBJ1-2; TRBD1 might be the D (6 bases). With 0 bases removed from V and 6 bases from J, the gap between germline ends came to 17 bases. The CDR3 has 16 amino acids. Germline CDR1 reads MNHEY; CDR2 reads SVGAGI. In DNA form, the CDR3 reads TGTGCCAGCAGTTACTCGAGCCGGGGCGGGGGGCATGGCTACACCTTC. This sequence encodes CASSYSSRGGGHGYTF.

This clonotype was seen many times. The chain couples TRBV29-1 to TRBJ1-4; 9 nucleotides match TRBD1. The CDR3 has 14 residues. J lost 8 bases, V lost 6 bases, and 10 bases had no gene match. CDR1 SQVTM and CDR2 ANQGSEA come from the germline V gene. CDR3 coding DNA: TGCAGCGTACCCGGGACAGGGTCTCGGGAAAAACTGTTTTTT. Amino acids: CSVPGTGSREKLFF.

The chain recombines TRBV7-8 with TRBJ2-7; TRBD1 matches at 9 bases. In germline, CDR1 is SGHVS, CDR2 FQNEAQ. The V segment lost 5 bases and the J segment 5 bases; nucleotides outside the gene matches: 13. The CDR3 length is 16 residues. The CDR3 DNA reads TGTGCCAGCAGCATCTACAGGGGGCTTCGGGTCAACGAGCAGTACTTC. Residues: CASSIYRGLRVNEQYF.

The rearrangement links TRBV4-3 to TRBJ1-2; D uncertain. Germline CDR1 is LGHNA and CDR2 is YSLEER. The CDR3 has 14 residues. V was shortened by 3 bases and J by 4 bases, with 12 bases between the two germline ends. The DNA of the CDR3 is TGCGCCAGCAGCCAGACCCGGAGAGTCTATGGCTACACCTTC. Amino acid sequence: CASSQTRRVYGYTF.

The V gene is TRBV6-5, the J gene TRBJ2-5; 11 positions match TRBD2. Germline CDR1 is MNHEY and CDR2 is SVGAGI. The CDR3 spans 14 residues. V lost 7 bases to trimming and J lost 7 bases; unmatched junction nucleotides: 8. CDR3 residues: CASTLLAGAGTQYF. The CDR3 DNA sequence: TGTGCCAGCACCTTACTAGCGGGAGCCGGGACCCAGTACTTC.

The rearrangement uses TRBV7-2 and TRBJ2-7, with 7 bases identical to TRBD2. CDR1 and CDR2 (germline): SGHTA, FQGNSA. The CDR3 is 15 amino acids. With V trimmed by 5 bases and J by 5 bases, 12 bases remained unmatched. The CDR3 sequence is CASSMASGRLHEQYF. In DNA, the CDR3 is TGTGCCAGCAGCATGGCTAGCGGCCGACTCCACGAGCAGTACTTC.

V usage is TRBV6-5 and J usage is TRBJ2-7, with D perhaps matching TRBD1 (6 bases). V lost 7 bases and J 6 bases, leaving 10 bases between the germline ends. CDR1 and CDR2 from the germline V gene are MNHEY and SVGAGI. The CDR3 extends over 11 amino acids. The CDR3 nucleotides are TGTGCCAGCACCAGGGGACGCGAGCAGTACTTC. This sequence encodes CASTRGREQYF.

In its sample, this clonotype was seen many times. CDR3 sequence (DNA): TGCAGCGCGAGCGGGGGGGAGACCCAGTACTTC. Protein product: CSASGGETQYF. J is TRBJ2-5 and V is TRBV29-1, with 9 bases aligning to TRBD2. CDR1 SQVTM and CDR2 ANQGSEA come from the germline V gene. Trimming removed 7 bases from V and 5 bases from J; junction bases left unmatched: 2. This CDR3 region has 11 residues.

The chain is built from TRBV20-1 and TRBJ2-3; TRBD2 matches 10 bases. Germline CDR1 DFQATT, CDR2 SNEGSKA (reference sequence). With 3 bases clipped from V and 3 bases from J, the junction kept 6 bases outside the gene matches. The CDR3 has 15 residues. The DNA of the CDR3 is TGCAGTGCTAGGTCTAGCGGGAGCGGAACAGATACGCAGTATTTT. It yields the protein CSARSSGSGTDTQYF.

This clonotype was picked up one time. The chain is built from TRBV28 and TRBJ1-3; TRBD1 aligns across 7 bases. The trim removed 3 bases at V and 2 bases at J, leaving 1 base unmatched. The CDR3 runs 14 residues. Germline CDR1 and CDR2: MDHEN and SYDVKM. The CDR3 reads CASSLGQTGNTIYF. CDR3 nucleotide sequence: TGTGCCAGCAGTTTGGGACAGACTGGAAACACCATATATTTT.

The chain links TRBV20-1 to TRBJ2-3; D might be TRBD2 (6 bases). Germline V lookup: CDR1 DFQATT, CDR2 SNEGSKA (reference sequence). The length of the CDR3 is 15 residues. The V end was cut by 2 bases, the J end by 0 bases, with 12 bases between. The CDR3 DNA follows: TGCAGTGCTAGATCGGGACTCCCTAGCACAGATACGCAGTATTTT. Translation: CSARSGLPSTDTQYF.